This T cell receptor (beta chain) is drawn from a study of blood T cell repertoires in COVID-19. About the study: COVID-19 samples collected from the United States, Italy and Spain covered acute and convalescent phases. PBMCs, B-cell-depleted T cells, or T cells were the source of the cDNA or gDNA that made up the material.

This CDR3 has 13 amino acids. Trimming removed 4 bases from V and 4 bases from J; junction bases left unmatched: 1. The germline gives CDR1 SEHNR, CDR2 FQNEAQ (reference sequence). Per the study methods: Amplifying reference gene primers gave estimates of nucleated cell counts. Libraries were prepared by immunoSEQ multiplex PCR; TCRdb keeps only in-frame clonotypes and omits some of them. That table gives V, J and clone size, and the DNA gave D and trimming. The data contain fewer than 350,000 clones, 90% of them singletons. Followed longitudinally, the Seattle patients had been enrolled during active infection.

This chain links TRBV7-9 with TRBJ1-2; 9 nucleotides align to TRBD1. The origin of this receptor is a woman younger than 45 with COVID-19, enrolled during active disease. The sample comprised peripheral blood. The CDR3 region is CASSSGQGYGYTF. The CDR3 DNA reads TGTGCCAGCAGCTCGGGACAGGGCTATGGCTACACCTTC. Looking up the rest from reference TRBV7-9 and TRBJ1-2 gives the full variable domain: DTGVSQNPRHKITKRGQNVTFRCDPISEHNRLYWYRQTLGQGPEFLTYFQNEAQLEKSRLLSDRFSAERPKGSFSTLEIQRTEQGDSAMYLCASSSGQGYGYTFGSGTRLTVV.